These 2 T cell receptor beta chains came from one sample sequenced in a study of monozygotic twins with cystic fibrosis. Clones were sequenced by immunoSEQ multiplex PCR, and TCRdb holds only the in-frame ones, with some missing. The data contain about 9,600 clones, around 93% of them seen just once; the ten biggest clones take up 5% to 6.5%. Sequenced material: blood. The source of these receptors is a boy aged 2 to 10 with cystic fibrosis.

Written as DNA, the CDR3 is TGTGCCAGCAGTCCCGACTACTACTACGAGCAGTACGTC. Translated: CASSPDYYYEQYV. The chain uses TRBV7-9 and TRBJ2-7; TRBD2 might be the D (5 bases). There are 13 residues in the CDR3. Germline CDR1 is SEHNR and CDR2 is FQNEAQ (reference sequence). Trimming removed 6 bases at V and 3 bases at J, with 12 bases between.

The CDR3 loop reads CASRTQGPAEKLFF. The CDR3 DNA reads as TGTGCCAGCAGAACACAGGGTCCGGCGGAAAAACTGTTTTTT. The V gene is TRBV2, the J gene TRBJ1-4, with TRBD1 as a possible D gene (6 bases). V lost 6 bases and J lost 8, with 16 bases in between. The CDR3 is 14 residues long. Germline V gives CDR1 SNHLY, CDR2 FYNNEI.